Listed below are T cell receptor beta chains from one sample, sequenced in a study of blood T cells in healthy people across ages. TCRdb re-called the 5' RACE reads with MiXCR, one entry per CDR3 protein. Of around 990,000 distinct CDR3 sequences listed, approximately 25% are singletons. The sample was also reused in another study, on T cells of mothers and their children.

The sequenced material came from blood. The source of these receptors is a girl aged 2-10 years in good health. The CDR3 runs from the conserved cysteine through the conserved F or W. A D gene is named only where the DNA matches it firmly. Rows give clone size only sometimes, using once, few, many, or a class for an expanded clone.

cdr3_nt: TGCAGCGTTGGACAGGAGATCCTGCGGGGCACAGATACGCAGTATTTT; cdr3_aa: CSVGQEILRGTDTQYF; v_call: TRBV29-1; j_call: TRBJ2-3; clone_size: -; d_call: -
cdr3_nt: TGTGCCAGCAGCGATCTGTCTAGCGGGAGTCGAAATGAGCAGTTCTTC; cdr3_aa: CASSDLSSGSRNEQFF; v_call: TRBV9; j_call: TRBJ2-1; clone_size: few; d_call: TRBD2
cdr3_nt: TGTGCCAGCAGCTTGGTTGGCCGGGGGACAAGCACAGATACGCAGTATTTT; cdr3_aa: CASSLVGRGTSTDTQYF; v_call: TRBV5-6; j_call: TRBJ2-3; clone_size: -; d_call: -
cdr3_nt: TGCAGCGTTGAACCGTCAGACACAGATACGCAGTATTTT; cdr3_aa: CSVEPSDTDTQYF; v_call: TRBV29-1; j_call: TRBJ2-3; clone_size: -; d_call: -
cdr3_nt: TGTGCCAGCAGTTCGTGGGGGGTCTCTGGAAACACCATATATTTT; cdr3_aa: CASSSWGVSGNTIYF; v_call: TRBV25-1; j_call: TRBJ1-3; clone_size: -; d_call: -
cdr3_nt: TGTGCCAGCAGCTTTTTACCTCGCGAGCAGTACTTC; cdr3_aa: CASSFLPREQYF; v_call: TRBV7-8; j_call: TRBJ2-7; clone_size: few; d_call: -
cdr3_nt: TGTGCCAGCAGCGAGGATACGCGATATAAGTTCTTC; cdr3_aa: CASSEDTRYKFF; v_call: TRBV7-9; j_call: TRBJ2-5; clone_size: few; d_call: -
cdr3_nt: TGTGCCAGCAGTTTAAGTAGGAGTTCTGGGGCCAACGTCCTGACTTTC; cdr3_aa: CASSLSRSSGANVLTF; v_call: TRBV12-3/TRBV12-4; j_call: TRBJ2-6; clone_size: few; d_call: -
cdr3_nt: TGTGCCATCAGTGAGGACAGGACAAATTCACCCCTCCACTTT; cdr3_aa: CAISEDRTNSPLHF; v_call: TRBV10-3; j_call: TRBJ1-6; clone_size: -; d_call: -
cdr3_nt: TGTGCCAGCAGGGACCGACAGGGGGCGTCAAGCAATCAGCCCCAGCATTTT; cdr3_aa: CASRDRQGASSNQPQHF; v_call: TRBV6-1; j_call: TRBJ1-5; clone_size: -; d_call: TRBD1
cdr3_nt: TGTGCCAGCAGCCATTTGGGTAGAAACAATGAGCAGTTCTTC; cdr3_aa: CASSHLGRNNEQFF; v_call: TRBV3-1; j_call: TRBJ2-1; clone_size: few; d_call: -
cdr3_nt: TGCAGCGTTGTTTGGGTTTCTAGCTATGGCTACACCTTC; cdr3_aa: CSVVWVSSYGYTF; v_call: TRBV29-1; j_call: TRBJ1-2; clone_size: few; d_call: -
cdr3_nt: TGCAGCGTTGAACGCAAACTGAACACTGAAGCTTTCTTT; cdr3_aa: CSVERKLNTEAFF; v_call: TRBV29-1; j_call: TRBJ1-1; clone_size: -; d_call: -
cdr3_nt: TGCAGTGTCCGCGGTTGGGATACTAATGGCTACACCTTC; cdr3_aa: CSVRGWDTNGYTF; v_call: TRBV20-1; j_call: TRBJ1-2; clone_size: -; d_call: -
cdr3_nt: TGTGCCAGCAGCCCCTCTGCTACTAGCACAGATACGCAGTATTTT; cdr3_aa: CASSPSATSTDTQYF; v_call: TRBV12-3/TRBV12-4; j_call: TRBJ2-3; clone_size: -; d_call: -
cdr3_nt: TGTGCCGGTAGCTTAGGACCTCAAGAGACCCAGTACTTC; cdr3_aa: CAGSLGPQETQYF; v_call: TRBV7-3; j_call: TRBJ2-5; clone_size: -; d_call: -
cdr3_nt: TGTGCCAGCAGACCATTTCAGCGGGAGTTCAATGAGCAGTTCTTC; cdr3_aa: CASRPFQREFNEQFF; v_call: TRBV6-2/TRBV6-3; j_call: TRBJ2-1; clone_size: few; d_call: TRBD2
cdr3_nt: TGTGCCAGCAGCGCGGAACTAGCGGGAGGATCCGATGAGCAGTTCTTC; cdr3_aa: CASSAELAGGSDEQFF; v_call: TRBV5-6; j_call: TRBJ2-1; clone_size: -; d_call: TRBD2
cdr3_nt: TGTGCCACTGGGACAGAATTCTATGGCTACACCTTC; cdr3_aa: CATGTEFYGYTF; v_call: TRBV28; j_call: TRBJ1-2; clone_size: -; d_call: TRBD1
cdr3_nt: TGCAGCGTTGACAGCCAGGGGAAGACCCAGTACTTC; cdr3_aa: CSVDSQGKTQYF; v_call: TRBV29-1; j_call: TRBJ2-5; clone_size: once; d_call: -
cdr3_nt: TGCAGTGCAAGGCTAGCGCCAGTCAATGAGCAGTTCTTC; cdr3_aa: CSARLAPVNEQFF; v_call: TRBV20-1; j_call: TRBJ2-1; clone_size: -; d_call: -
cdr3_nt: TGCAGCGTTGAAGGGCGAAACTCTGGAAACACCATATATTTT; cdr3_aa: CSVEGRNSGNTIYF; v_call: TRBV29-1; j_call: TRBJ1-3; clone_size: few; d_call: -
cdr3_nt: TGTGCCAGCAGTTTGTATAGTCTTGACAATGAGCAGTTCTTC; cdr3_aa: CASSLYSLDNEQFF; v_call: TRBV27; j_call: TRBJ2-1; clone_size: -; d_call: -
cdr3_nt: TGCGCCAGCAGCCAAGAAGGTCGAGCAGTCGAGCAGTTCTTC; cdr3_aa: CASSQEGRAVEQFF; v_call: TRBV4-1; j_call: TRBJ2-1; clone_size: few; d_call: -
cdr3_nt: TGTGCCACCAGCAGAGATCTAGGACAGGGAGATGGCTGCACCTTC; cdr3_aa: CATSRDLGQGDGCTF; v_call: TRBV15; j_call: TRBJ1-2; clone_size: -; d_call: TRBD1
cdr3_nt: TGTGCCACCAGTGATGCCCGACTAGCGTCCACAGATACGCAGTATTTT; cdr3_aa: CATSDARLASTDTQYF; v_call: TRBV24-1; j_call: TRBJ2-3; clone_size: -; d_call: TRBD2
cdr3_nt: TGCAGCGTGGAGGGGGGCGGGGATGAGCAGTTCTTC; cdr3_aa: CSVEGGGDEQFF; v_call: TRBV29-1; j_call: TRBJ2-1; clone_size: -; d_call: -
cdr3_nt: TGCAGTGCTAGAGCGACGGATGGGCGCACTGAAGCTTTCTTT; cdr3_aa: CSARATDGRTEAFF; v_call: TRBV20-1; j_call: TRBJ1-1; clone_size: few; d_call: -
cdr3_nt: TGTGCCAGCGGTAAAGCTTTACGGGAAAAACTGTTTTTT; cdr3_aa: CASGKALREKLFF; v_call: TRBV6-5; j_call: TRBJ1-4; clone_size: few; d_call: -
cdr3_nt: TGTGCCAGCAGCCAATTTTACGGCGGGAGCCAAGAGACCCAGTACTTC; cdr3_aa: CASSQFYGGSQETQYF; v_call: TRBV14; j_call: TRBJ2-5; clone_size: few; d_call: TRBD2
cdr3_nt: TGTGCCAGCAGCTTAGCATCGTCTGAGCAGTTCTTC; cdr3_aa: CASSLASSEQFF; v_call: TRBV7-3; j_call: TRBJ2-1; clone_size: few; d_call: -
cdr3_nt: TGTGCCGGCAGCTTCTCCAGAGACACTGAAGCTTTCTTT; cdr3_aa: CAGSFSRDTEAFF; v_call: TRBV7-9; j_call: TRBJ1-1; clone_size: -; d_call: -
cdr3_nt: TGCAGCGTTGGGGCAGATGAAAAACTGTTTTTT; cdr3_aa: CSVGADEKLFF; v_call: TRBV29-1; j_call: TRBJ1-4; clone_size: -; d_call: -
cdr3_nt: TGTGCCAGCAGCCCGATGGGGGGCTACGAGCAGTACTTC; cdr3_aa: CASSPMGGYEQYF; v_call: TRBV7-3; j_call: TRBJ2-7; clone_size: -; d_call: -
cdr3_nt: TGTGCCAGCACCAGCGAATCCTACGAGCAGTACTTC; cdr3_aa: CASTSESYEQYF; v_call: TRBV6-5; j_call: TRBJ2-7; clone_size: -; d_call: -
cdr3_nt: TGTGCCAGCAGTATAGGACTAGCCTTATCCGAGCAGTACTTC; cdr3_aa: CASSIGLALSEQYF; v_call: TRBV27; j_call: TRBJ2-7; clone_size: -; d_call: TRBD2
cdr3_nt: TGTGCCAGCAGCCTGGGCCAGGCCACTGAAGCTTTCTTT; cdr3_aa: CASSLGQATEAFF; v_call: TRBV7-6; j_call: TRBJ1-1; clone_size: few; d_call: -
cdr3_nt: TGTGCCAGCAGCTTAGCCCCCACAGGGTGGGACACTGAAGCTTTCTTT; cdr3_aa: CASSLAPTGWDTEAFF; v_call: TRBV7-2; j_call: TRBJ1-1; clone_size: few; d_call: -
cdr3_nt: TGTGCCAGCAGAGGCCCGGGACAGCTATTATTCGCTGGCTACACCTTC; cdr3_aa: CASRGPGQLLFAGYTF; v_call: TRBV7-9; j_call: TRBJ1-2; clone_size: -; d_call: TRBD1
cdr3_nt: TGTGCCAGCAGCTTAGGGCCAGATAGCTCCTACGAGCAGTACTTC; cdr3_aa: CASSLGPDSSYEQYF; v_call: TRBV7-9; j_call: TRBJ2-7; clone_size: -; d_call: -
cdr3_nt: TGTGCCAGCAGCTTTTACGGGGATAAGGGGACCCAGTACTTC; cdr3_aa: CASSFYGDKGTQYF; v_call: TRBV7-9; j_call: TRBJ2-5; clone_size: few; d_call: -
cdr3_nt: TGTGCCAGCAGTTTTCAGAACCACGAGACCCAGTACTTC; cdr3_aa: CASSFQNHETQYF; v_call: TRBV12-3/TRBV12-4; j_call: TRBJ2-5; clone_size: -; d_call: -
cdr3_nt: TGTGCCAGCAGCCCGTATGCCAGTTATTACGAGCAGTACTTC; cdr3_aa: CASSPYASYYEQYF; v_call: TRBV3-1; j_call: TRBJ2-7; clone_size: -; d_call: -
cdr3_nt: TGTGCCTCTTGCAGGGGCAATGAGCAGTTCTTC; cdr3_aa: CASCRGNEQFF; v_call: TRBV6-5; j_call: TRBJ2-1; clone_size: -; d_call: -
cdr3_nt: TGCAGCGTTGGGCCGGGAGGTGAGCAGTTCTTC; cdr3_aa: CSVGPGGEQFF; v_call: TRBV29-1; j_call: TRBJ2-1; clone_size: -; d_call: TRBD2
cdr3_nt: TGCAGTGCCCCGGGACTAGTGGGCTCCTACAATGAGCAGTTCTTC; cdr3_aa: CSAPGLVGSYNEQFF; v_call: TRBV20-1; j_call: TRBJ2-1; clone_size: -; d_call: TRBD2
cdr3_nt: TGTGCCATCAGCCAGGAGGCAGAGACCCAGTACTTC; cdr3_aa: CAISQEAETQYF; v_call: TRBV10-3; j_call: TRBJ2-5; clone_size: -; d_call: -